A single sample is the source of the 20 T cell receptor beta chains below, sequenced in a study of blood T cell repertoires in COVID-19. The repertoire was sequenced with immunoSEQ multiplex PCR; TCRdb's copy has only in-frame clones and lacks some. The sample lists under 150,000 clones, around 85% occurring once. Source material: peripheral blood. The receptors were gathered from a woman aged 55-75 years with COVID-19, enrolled during active disease.

This clone was seen a few times. The chain has TRBV2 and TRBJ2-2; D unclear. Trimming stripped 2 bases from V and 4 bases from J, with 11 bases between. From germline, CDR1 is SNHLY and CDR2 FYNNEI. The CDR3 has 15 amino acids. CDR3 bases: TGTGCCAGCAGTGAATGGGCAGAGTTCACCGGGGAGCTGTTTTTT. This encodes CASSEWAEFTGELFF.

The V call is TRBV9, the J call TRBJ1-2; D is ambiguous. From germline, CDR1 is SGDLS and CDR2 YYNGEE. This CDR3 has 14 residues. Trimming took off 0 bases at V and 2 bases at J, with 8 bases between the two ends. CDR3 sequence (DNA): TGTGCCAGCAGCGTAGTGCCGGGGAACTATGGCTACACCTTC. Residues: CASSVVPGNYGYTF.

The V call is TRBV6-2 or TRBV6-3, the J call TRBJ2-3, with D perhaps TRBD2 (5 bases). Germline V gene sequence: CDR1 MNHEY, CDR2 SVGEGT. The V and J ends lost 1 base and 6 bases respectively, with 5 bases between them. This CDR3 has 12 amino acids. The chain's CDR3 is CASSYWEDTQYF. The CDR3 nucleotides read TGTGCCAGCAGTTACTGGGAGGATACGCAGTATTTT.

This clone was seen at least ten times. The V call is TRBV11-2, the J call TRBJ1-3; 7 nucleotides align to TRBD1. V lost 5 bases and J lost 0; bases outside the gene matches: 4. Germline assignment: CDR1 SGHAT and CDR2 FQNNGV. This CDR3 comprises 15 residues. The CDR3 DNA sequence: TGTGCCAGCAGCGCCGACAGGGTCTCTGGAAACACCATATATTTT. Protein sequence: CASSADRVSGNTIYF.

V is TRBV6-5 and J is TRBJ2-3; 9 nucleotides line up with TRBD1. The CDR3 totals 16 residues. CDR1 is MNHEY and CDR2 is SVGAGI in the germline V gene. V trimming: 4 bases; J trimming: 5 bases; junction bases outside the gene matches: 10. The CDR3 DNA reads TGTGCCAGCAGTTCACAAACAGGGGGCCGGCGAGATACGCAGTATTTT. This translates into CASSSQTGGRRDTQYF.

V gene TRBV7-9 combines with J gene TRBJ1-1; no clear D. V lost 1 base and J 5 bases, leaving 17 bases between the germline ends. Germline-derived CDR1 and CDR2 are SEHNR and FQNEAQ (reference sequence). The CDR3 spans 16 residues. The CDR3 here is CASSLDGPGSGTEAFF. CDR3 in DNA: TGTGCCAGCAGCTTAGACGGTCCGGGGAGTGGAACTGAAGCTTTCTTT.

The rearrangement joins TRBV29-1 to TRBJ1-2; TRBD1 is a possible D gene (5 bases). Germline CDR1 is SQVTM and CDR2 is ANQGSEA. This CDR3 spans 14 amino acids. V dropped 4 bases and J dropped 1 base, with 13 bases sitting between them. In DNA form, the CDR3 reads TGCAGCGTTGGCAAGACAGAGCTTAACTATGGCTACACCTTC. Translated, it gives CSVGKTELNYGYTF.

This clone was detected only once. The chain joins TRBV18 to TRBJ2-1; 9 positions match TRBD2. The CDR3 is 16 amino acids. Per germline, CDR1 KGHSH and CDR2 LQKENI. The trim removed 2 bases at V and 3 bases at J, leaving 5 bases unmatched. The CDR3 spells CASSPMTSGNYNEQFF. The CDR3 nucleotides are TGTGCCAGCTCACCAATGACTAGCGGAAACTACAATGAGCAGTTCTTC.

This clone was detected once. This chain links TRBV5-6 with TRBJ1-1; D gene unclear. V lost 0 bases, J lost 0 bases, and 9 bases lay in between. Looked up from germline, CDR1 is SGHDT and CDR2 is YYEEEE. This CDR3 has 15 amino acids. CDR3 in amino acids: CASSLAHELNTEAFF. CDR3 DNA sequence: TGTGCCAGCAGCTTGGCTCATGAGCTGAACACTGAAGCTTTCTTT.

The chain has TRBV10-2 and TRBJ1-1, with 8 bases that match TRBD1. Germline assignment: CDR1 WSHSY and CDR2 SAAADI. Trimming at V came to 8 bases and at J to 6 bases, leaving 11 bases not matched to a gene. CDR3 length equals 14 residues. The CDR3 region is CASCRAGGRAEAFF. The CDR3 DNA follows: TGCGCCAGCTGTAGGGCAGGGGGCAGGGCTGAAGCTTTCTTT.

The chain recombines TRBV9 with TRBJ2-7; 7 nucleotides align to TRBD2. This CDR3 comprises 15 residues. Germline CDR1 and CDR2: SGDLS and YYNGEE. J lost 3 bases, V lost 3 bases, and 9 bases had no gene match. CDR3 nucleotides: TGTGCCAGCAGCGCCGGTGGGGGAGGGGACTACGAGCAGTACTTC. Translated: CASSAGGGGDYEQYF.

The genes are TRBV7-9 and TRBJ1-1; D might be TRBD1 (6 bases). This CDR3 spans 15 amino acids. The ends were cut back, 5 bases at V and 7 bases at J, with 20 bases in the middle. Germline-derived CDR1 and CDR2 are SEHNR and FQNEAQ (reference sequence). The CDR3 region is CASSQGQGRTSEAFF. In nucleotides, the CDR3 is TGTGCCAGCAGCCAGGGGCAGGGGAGAACAAGTGAAGCTTTCTTT.

CDR3 region: CASSAGRTYDGELFF. CDR3 nucleotides: TGTGCCAGCAGCGCAGGAAGGACATACGACGGGGAGCTGTTTTTT. The rearrangement joins TRBV11-1 to TRBJ2-2; the D gene is possibly TRBD1 (5 bases). Germline CDR1 SGHAT, CDR2 FQDESV (reference sequence). The V end lost 5 bases, the J end lost 7 bases, and 17 bases lay between the germline ends. The CDR3 has 15 residues.

The chain joins TRBV10-1 to TRBJ2-7; 11 nucleotides agree with TRBD2. Germline CDR1 is WNHNN and CDR2 is SYGVQD (reference sequence). V dropped 4 bases and J dropped 3; count of bases not matched to a gene: 11. The CDR3 totals 17 residues. CDR3 DNA: TGCGCCAGCAGTGTAAAACTAGCGGGGGTCTCCCTCTACGAGCAGTACTTC. Its translation is CASSVKLAGVSLYEQYF.

The V and J genes are TRBV18 and TRBJ2-1; 11 nucleotides agree with TRBD2. The length of the CDR3 is 16 residues. Germline loops: CDR1 KGHSH, CDR2 LQKENI. V gave up 4 bases and J gave up 11 bases; unmatched junction bases: 13. The CDR3 DNA follows: TGTGCCAGCTCACAAGCCGGGACTAGCGGCGGCAGGAAGCAGTTCTTC. It translates to CASSQAGTSGGRKQFF.

The chain has TRBV4-2 and TRBJ1-5; D possibly corresponds to TRBD1 (6 bases). The V end lost 4 bases, the J end lost 1 base, and 14 bases lay between the germline ends. In germline, CDR1 is LGHNA, CDR2 YNFKEQ. CDR3 length: 16 amino acids. The CDR3, as DNA: TGTGCCAGCAGCCCAACACAGGGAGGGAGCAATCAGCCCCAGCATTTT. This encodes CASSPTQGGSNQPQHF.

The V call is TRBV7-2, the J call TRBJ2-1; TRBD2 matches 9 bases. The CDR3 totals 16 residues. CDR1 and CDR2 (germline): SGHTA, FQGNSA. V lost 7 bases and J lost 9; bases outside the gene matches: 16. This chain's CDR3 is CASTMGGASGEGEQFF. The CDR3 region has the DNA TGTGCCAGCACTATGGGGGGCGCTAGCGGGGAGGGTGAGCAGTTCTTC.

The chain recombines TRBV1 with TRBJ2-1; the table assigns TRBD2, which was not confirmed against the DNA. TRBV1 is labeled a pseudogene. The CDR3 spans 19 residues. The DNA for the CDR3 is TGCACCAGCAGCCATCCTTTAACCGGGACTAGCTTTAGGTACAATGAGCAGTTCTTC. Translating gives CTSSHPLTGTSFRYNEQFF.

The V gene is TRBV5-4, the J gene TRBJ2-3, with TRBD2 matching 11 bases. In germline, CDR1 is SGHNT, CDR2 YYREEE (reference sequence). This CDR3 spans 15 amino acids. The V segment lost 4 bases and the J segment 2 bases; nucleotides outside the gene matches: 3. CDR3 amino acids: CASSPGLAATDTQYF. The CDR3 nucleotides read TGTGCCAGCAGCCCGGGACTAGCGGCCACAGATACGCAGTATTTT.

This chain uses TRBV30 with TRBJ1-1; TRBD1 aligns across 8 bases. CDR3 length equals 13 residues. Trimming removed 5 bases from V and 0 bases from J; junction bases left unmatched: 2. Germline assignment: CDR1 GTSNPN and CDR2 SVGIG (reference sequence). CDR3 residues: CAWGTGLNTEAFF. CDR3 in DNA: TGTGCCTGGGGGACAGGATTGAACACTGAAGCTTTCTTT. The variable domain in full, with the rest retrieved from reference TRBV30 and TRBJ1-1, is SQTIHQWPATLVQPVGSPLSLECTVEGTSNPNLYWYRQAAGRGLQLLFYSVGIGQISSEVPQNLSASRPQDRQFILSSKKLLLSDSGFYLCAWGTGLNTEAFFGQGTRLTVV.